Shown below are 19 T cell receptor beta chains from a single sample sequenced in a study of blood T cells in healthy people across ages. Primers used in a second PCR of roughly 6 to 11 cycles were a sample-barcoded 5' primer and a J-beta primer mix. From the 5' RACE reads, TCRdb called clonotypes with MiXCR, one entry per CDR3 protein. The sample records 700,000 or so distinct CDR3 sequences, around a fifth being singletons. Sequencing was performed on blood. The receptor source for this set is a man between 65 and 85 years old in good health.

This clonotype was picked up a small number of times. The rearrangement links TRBV5-1 to TRBJ1-6; 7 nucleotides align to TRBD1. The CDR3 is 15 amino acids. Losses at the gene ends were 4 bases for V and 8 bases for J; bases not matched to a gene: 9. Germline-derived CDR1 and CDR2 are SGHRS and YFSETQ. The CDR3 reads CASSNTGDSDSPLHF. CDR3 DNA sequence: TGCGCCAGCAGCAATACCGGGGACAGCGATTCACCCCTCCACTTT. The variable domain in full, completed from reference TRBV5-1 and TRBJ1-6, reads KAGVTQTPRYLIKTRGQQVTLSCSPISGHRSVSWYQQTPGQGLQFLFEYFSETQRNKGNFPGRFSGRQFSNSRSEMNVSTLELGDSALYLCASSNTGDSDSPLHFGNGTRLTVT.

This clonotype was picked up many times. The rearrangement uses TRBV5-1 and TRBJ2-1, with a weak D call TRBD2 (6 bases). Trimming left V 3 bases short and J 0 bases short, with 10 bases between. Germline V gene lookup returns CDR1 SGHRS and CDR2 YFSETQ. This CDR3 region has 15 residues. The CDR3 loop reads CASSWDGGSYNEQFF. The CDR3 bases are TGCGCCAGCAGCTGGGACGGGGGCTCCTACAATGAGCAGTTCTTC. The full variable domain, with the rest looked up from reference TRBV5-1 and TRBJ2-1, is KAGVTQTPRYLIKTRGQQVTLSCSPISGHRSVSWYQQTPGQGLQFLFEYFSETQRNKGNFPGRFSGRQFSNSRSEMNVSTLELGDSALYLCASSWDGGSYNEQFFGPGTRLTVL.

This clonotype was counted between two and nine times. V is TRBV13 and J is TRBJ1-2; a possible D gene is TRBD1 (5 bases). In germline, CDR1 is PRHDT, CDR2 FYEKMQ (reference sequence). This CDR3 spans 13 amino acids. V was shortened by 5 bases and J by 8 bases, with 15 bases between the two germline ends. CDR3 DNA sequence: TGTGCCAGCAGCCCGGACACGAAAGTCGGCTACACCTTC. Translated, it gives CASSPDTKVGYTF.

This clonotype showed up just a few times. The chain employs TRBV29-1 and TRBJ2-1, with D perhaps matching TRBD2 (6 bases). V lost 0 bases and J lost 0, with 18 bases in between. Germline assignment: CDR1 SQVTM and CDR2 ANQGSEA. CDR3 size: 18 residues. This CDR3 reads CSVEDIGGLGSSYNEQFF. DNA for the CDR3: TGCAGCGTTGAAGATATAGGAGGGCTGGGGAGCTCCTACAATGAGCAGTTCTTC.

The chain uses TRBV12-3 or TRBV12-4 and TRBJ2-6; D assignment may be TRBD1 or TRBD2 (5 bases each). There are 19 residues in the CDR3. Trimming shortened V by 3 bases and J by 0 bases, and 18 bases separated the two germline ends. In nucleotides, the CDR3 is TGTGCCAGCAGTTTTTCGTGGGACGCGTATCTCTCTGGGGCCAACGTCCTGACTTTC. Its translation: CASSFSWDAYLSGANVLTF.

This clonotype was found a few times. This chain links TRBV6-5 with TRBJ2-7; D remains unclear. CDR3 length equals 13 residues. V was pared by 0 bases and J by 7 bases, with 10 bases between. Germline V gene lookup returns CDR1 MNHEY and CDR2 SVGAGI. The CDR3 loop reads CASSYSLGWEQYV. CDR3 coding DNA: TGTGCCAGCAGTTACTCTCTCGGCTGGGAGCAGTACGTC.

This clonotype was seen ten or more times. The genes are TRBV12-3 or TRBV12-4 and TRBJ2-1, with 12 positions matching TRBD1. V shed 6 bases and J 7 bases; nucleotides not matched to a gene: 7. The CDR3 sequence is 15 residues long. The CDR3 DNA reads as TGTGCCAGCAGCCCCGGGACAGGGGGCTGGAATGAGCAGTTCTTC. It is translated as CASSPGTGGWNEQFF.

J is TRBJ2-5 and V is TRBV20-1, with 10 positions matching TRBD2. The closer fit of TRBJ2-7 to the DNA end suggests the J call may be wrong. The CDR3 consists of 15 residues. The germline V gene has CDR1 DFQATT and CDR2 SNEGSKA (reference sequence). The CDR3 protein is CSRSRPLAGEYEQYF. The CDR3 region has the DNA TGCAGTCGATCCCGACCGCTAGCGGGGGAGTACGAGCAGTACTTC.

This clonotype was seen a single time. The genes are TRBV20-1 and TRBJ1-5; no clear D. Trimming removed 0 bases from V and 3 bases from J, with 21 bases in between. CDR1 and CDR2 from the germline V gene are DFQATT and SNEGSKA (reference sequence). The CDR3 loop spans 18 amino acids. CDR3 coding DNA: TGCAGTGCTAGAGATATATCGGAGGGAGACCTACACAATCAGCCCCAGCATTTT. Protein sequence: CSARDISEGDLHNQPQHF.

This clonotype has a handful of counts. The chain is built from TRBV9 and TRBJ1-1, with D tentatively TRBD1 (5 bases). Trimming pared 0 bases from V and 9 bases from J, leaving 24 bases between. CDR1 and CDR2 from the germline V gene are SGDLS and YYNGEE. The CDR3 sequence is 17 residues long. The CDR3, as DNA: TGTGCCAGCAGCGTAGCTTCGGGGGTCAGAAACTTCGGAAAAGCTTTCTTT. This gives the protein CASSVASGVRNFGKAFF.

The chain employs TRBV5-1 and TRBJ2-3, with D unresolved. The length of the CDR3 is 16 residues. Per the germline V gene, CDR1 is SGHRS and CDR2 is YFSETQ. The V gene lost 3 bases and the J gene lost 0 bases, with 14 bases spanning the gap. The DNA for the CDR3 is TGCGCCAGCAGCTACGACGGCGAGACTAGCACAGATACGCAGTATTTT. It yields the protein CASSYDGETSTDTQYF.

This clonotype appeared a few times. The chain has TRBV12-3 or TRBV12-4 and TRBJ2-1, with a tentative D call TRBD2 (5 bases). The ends were cut back, 7 bases at V and 4 bases at J, with 14 bases in the middle. The CDR3 extends over 14 amino acids. CDR3 region: CASTLDSSYNEQFF. DNA for the CDR3: TGTGCCAGCACCCTGGACTCCTCTTACAATGAGCAGTTCTTC.

J is TRBJ1-1 and V is TRBV30; tentative D call: TRBD1 (5 bases). V lost 3 bases and J lost 0, with 11 bases in between. The CDR3 covers 14 residues. CDR1 and CDR2 (germline): GTSNPN, SVGIG (reference sequence). The CDR3 DNA reads as TGTGCCTGGAGATGGGGCCCGTTGAACACTGAAGCTTTCTTT. This encodes CAWRWGPLNTEAFF.

The rearrangement links TRBV12-3 or TRBV12-4 to TRBJ1-3; D gene ambiguous. V dropped 6 bases and J dropped 0 bases, with 15 bases sitting between them. CDR3 length: 16 amino acids. The chain's CDR3 is CASSPMGGGSGNTIYF. The CDR3 nucleotides read TGTGCCAGCAGCCCTATGGGTGGAGGCTCTGGAAACACCATATATTTT.

This chain uses TRBV20-1 with TRBJ2-3; D possibly corresponds to TRBD2 (5 bases). Germline lookup yields CDR1 DFQATT and CDR2 SNEGSKA (reference sequence). CDR3 length: 14 residues. V was clipped by 3 bases and J by 1 base, with 11 bases between them. In nucleotides, the CDR3 is TGCAGTGCTAGGGTCCTAGCCGGCACAGATACGCAGTATTTT. Translation gives CSARVLAGTDTQYF.

The J gene is TRBJ1-5, the V gene TRBV3-1; D gene ambiguous. Germline V lookup: CDR1 LGHDT, CDR2 YNNKEL (reference sequence). Deletions cut 0 bases from V and 2 bases from J, with 11 bases between. The CDR3 length is 16 residues. This CDR3 reads CASSQEGPGGNQPQHF. CDR3 in DNA: TGTGCCAGCAGCCAAGAAGGCCCCGGGGGCAATCAGCCCCAGCATTTT.

This chain links TRBV14 with TRBJ1-4; a possible D gene is TRBD1 (5 bases). With 2 bases removed from V and 7 bases from J, the gap between germline ends came to 14 bases. The CDR3 has 15 amino acids. In germline, CDR1 is SGHDN, CDR2 FVKESK. This chain's CDR3 is CASSQYRGRGEKLFF. CDR3 bases: TGTGCCAGCAGCCAATACAGAGGAAGGGGTGAAAAACTGTTTTTT.

The CDR3 region is CASSSRTLLNIQYF. The CDR3 nucleotides are TGTGCCAGCAGTTCCCGGACCTTACTAAACATTCAGTACTTC. The chain uses TRBV12-3 or TRBV12-4 and TRBJ2-4; D is unresolved. Trimming removed 4 bases from V and 6 bases from J, with 13 bases in between. The CDR3 is 14 amino acids.

The chain couples TRBV27 to TRBJ2-1; no clear D gene. The CDR3 is 17 amino acids. The V gene lost 7 bases and the J gene lost 0 bases, with 19 bases spanning the gap. Germline CDR1 MNHEY, CDR2 SMNVEV (reference sequence). In nucleotides, the CDR3 is TGTGCCAGCACCCCGACACCATTAGGCAGCTCCTACAATGAGCAGTTCTTC. Encoded protein: CASTPTPLGSSYNEQFF.